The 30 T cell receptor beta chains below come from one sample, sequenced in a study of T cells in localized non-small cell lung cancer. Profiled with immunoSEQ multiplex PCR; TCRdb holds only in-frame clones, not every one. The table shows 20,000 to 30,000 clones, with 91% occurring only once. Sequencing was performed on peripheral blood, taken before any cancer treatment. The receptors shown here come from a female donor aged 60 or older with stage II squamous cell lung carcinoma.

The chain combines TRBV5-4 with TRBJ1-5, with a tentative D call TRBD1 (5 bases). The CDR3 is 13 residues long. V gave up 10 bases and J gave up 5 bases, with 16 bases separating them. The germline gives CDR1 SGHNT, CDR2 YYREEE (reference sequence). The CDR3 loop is CAYSSDTDQPQHF. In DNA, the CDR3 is TGTGCCTACAGTTCGGACACCGATCAGCCCCAGCATTTT.

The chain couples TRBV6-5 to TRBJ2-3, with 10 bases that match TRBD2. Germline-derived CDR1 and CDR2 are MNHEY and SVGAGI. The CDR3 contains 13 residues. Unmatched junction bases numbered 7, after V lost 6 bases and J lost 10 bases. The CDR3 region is CASSPRTSGAQYF. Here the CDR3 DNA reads TGTGCCAGCAGCCCGCGTACTAGCGGGGCGCAGTATTTT.

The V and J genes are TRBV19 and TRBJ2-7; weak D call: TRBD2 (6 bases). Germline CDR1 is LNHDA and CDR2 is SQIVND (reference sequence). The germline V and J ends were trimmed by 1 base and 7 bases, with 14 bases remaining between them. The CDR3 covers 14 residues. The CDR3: CASSIAGLREEQYF. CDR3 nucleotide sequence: TGTGCCAGTAGTATAGCCGGGCTTCGGGAGGAGCAGTACTTC.

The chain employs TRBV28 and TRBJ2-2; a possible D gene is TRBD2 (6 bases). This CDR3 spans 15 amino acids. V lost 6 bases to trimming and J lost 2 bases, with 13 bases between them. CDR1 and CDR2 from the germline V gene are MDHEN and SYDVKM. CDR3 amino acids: CASRTGTYNTGELFF. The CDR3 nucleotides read TGTGCCAGCAGAACCGGGACTTATAACACCGGGGAGCTGTTTTTT. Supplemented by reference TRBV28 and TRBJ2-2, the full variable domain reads DVKVTQSSRYLVKRTGEKVFLECVQDMDHENMFWYRQDPGLGLRLIYFSYDVKMKEKGDIPEGYSVSREKKERFSLILESASTNQTSMYLCASRTGTYNTGELFFGEGSRLTVL.

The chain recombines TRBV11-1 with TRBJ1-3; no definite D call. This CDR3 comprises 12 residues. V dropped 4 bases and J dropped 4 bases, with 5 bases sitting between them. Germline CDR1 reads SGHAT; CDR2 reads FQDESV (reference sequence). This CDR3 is CASSSLGNTIYF. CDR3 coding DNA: TGTGCCAGCAGCTCCCTCGGAAACACCATATATTTT.

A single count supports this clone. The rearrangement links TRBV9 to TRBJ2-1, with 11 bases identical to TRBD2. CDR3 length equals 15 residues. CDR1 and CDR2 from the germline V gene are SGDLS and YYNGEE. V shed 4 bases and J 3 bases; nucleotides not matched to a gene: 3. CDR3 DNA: TGTGCCAGCAGCACGACTAGCGGGGACTACAATGAGCAGTTCTTC. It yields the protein CASSTTSGDYNEQFF.

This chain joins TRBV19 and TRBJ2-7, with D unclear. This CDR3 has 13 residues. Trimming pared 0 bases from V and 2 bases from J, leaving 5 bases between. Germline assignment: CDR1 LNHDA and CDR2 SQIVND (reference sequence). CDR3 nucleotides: TGTGCCAGTAGTATAGAACTCGCCTACGAGCAGTACTTC. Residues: CASSIELAYEQYF.

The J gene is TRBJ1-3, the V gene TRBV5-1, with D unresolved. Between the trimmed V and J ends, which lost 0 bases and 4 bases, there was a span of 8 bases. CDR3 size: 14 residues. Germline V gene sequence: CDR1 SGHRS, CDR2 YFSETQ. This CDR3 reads CASSLEETGNTIYF. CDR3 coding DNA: TGCGCCAGCAGCTTGGAGGAGACCGGAAACACCATATATTTT.

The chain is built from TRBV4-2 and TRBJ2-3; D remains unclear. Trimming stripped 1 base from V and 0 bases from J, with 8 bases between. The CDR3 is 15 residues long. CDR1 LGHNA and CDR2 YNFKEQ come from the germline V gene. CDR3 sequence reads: CASSQGGVSTDTQYF. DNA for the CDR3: TGTGCCAGCAGCCAAGGGGGTGTCAGCACAGATACGCAGTATTTT.

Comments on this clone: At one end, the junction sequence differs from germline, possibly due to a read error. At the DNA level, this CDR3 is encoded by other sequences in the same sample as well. The CDR3 DNA sequence: TGTGCCAGTAGCGTAGACTGGTGGGTCACCGGGGAGCTGTTTTTT. Translation gives CASSVDWWVTGELFF. This chain joins TRBV9 and TRBJ2-2; possibly TRBD2 for D (5 bases). In germline, CDR1 is SGDLS, CDR2 YYNGEE. The CDR3 sequence is 15 residues long.

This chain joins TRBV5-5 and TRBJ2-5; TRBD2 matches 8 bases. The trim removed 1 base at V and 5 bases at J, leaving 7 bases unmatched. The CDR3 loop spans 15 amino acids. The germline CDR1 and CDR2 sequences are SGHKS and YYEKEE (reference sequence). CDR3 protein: CASSLTSGSSETQYF. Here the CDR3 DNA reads TGTGCCAGCAGCTTGACCAGCGGGAGTTCTGAGACCCAGTACTTC.

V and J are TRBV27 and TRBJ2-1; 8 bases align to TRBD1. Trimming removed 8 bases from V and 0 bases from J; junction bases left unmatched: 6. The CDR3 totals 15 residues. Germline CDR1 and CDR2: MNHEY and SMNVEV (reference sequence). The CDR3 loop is CASRPGGNSYNEQFF. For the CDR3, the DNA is TGTGCCAGCCGCCCAGGGGGCAACTCCTACAATGAGCAGTTCTTC.

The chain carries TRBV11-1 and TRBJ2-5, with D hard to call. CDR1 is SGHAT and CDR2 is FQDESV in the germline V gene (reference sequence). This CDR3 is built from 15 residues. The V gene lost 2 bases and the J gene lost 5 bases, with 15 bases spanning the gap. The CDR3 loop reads CASSLNRNGLETQYF. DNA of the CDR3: TGTGCCAGCAGCTTAAATCGTAACGGGCTGGAGACCCAGTACTTC.

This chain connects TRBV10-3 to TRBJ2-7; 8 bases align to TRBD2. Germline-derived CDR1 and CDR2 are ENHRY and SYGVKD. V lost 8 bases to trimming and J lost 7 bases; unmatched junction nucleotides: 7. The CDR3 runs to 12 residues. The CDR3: CAISGTGGEQYF. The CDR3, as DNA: TGTGCCATCTCCGGGACGGGGGGGGAGCAGTACTTC.

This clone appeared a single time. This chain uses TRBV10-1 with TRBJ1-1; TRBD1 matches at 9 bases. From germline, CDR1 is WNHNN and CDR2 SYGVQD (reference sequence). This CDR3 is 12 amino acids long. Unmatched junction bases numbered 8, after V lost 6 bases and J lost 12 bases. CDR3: CASSIGQGMPFF. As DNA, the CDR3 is TGCGCCAGCAGCATCGGACAGGGGATGCCTTTCTTT.

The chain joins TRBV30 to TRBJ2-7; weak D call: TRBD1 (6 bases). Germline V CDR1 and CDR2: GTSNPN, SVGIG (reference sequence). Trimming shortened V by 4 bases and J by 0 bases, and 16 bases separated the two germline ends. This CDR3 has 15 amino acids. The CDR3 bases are TGTGCCTGGAACACTTACAGGGAAAACTCCTACGAGCAGTACTTC. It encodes CAWNTYRENSYEQYF.

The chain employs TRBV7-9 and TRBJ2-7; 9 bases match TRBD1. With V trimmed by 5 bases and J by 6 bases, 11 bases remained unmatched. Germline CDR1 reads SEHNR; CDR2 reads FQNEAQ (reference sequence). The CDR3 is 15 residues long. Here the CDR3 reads CASSLGTGPNSEQYF. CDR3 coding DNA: TGTGCCAGCAGCCTCGGGACAGGGCCGAACAGCGAGCAGTACTTC.

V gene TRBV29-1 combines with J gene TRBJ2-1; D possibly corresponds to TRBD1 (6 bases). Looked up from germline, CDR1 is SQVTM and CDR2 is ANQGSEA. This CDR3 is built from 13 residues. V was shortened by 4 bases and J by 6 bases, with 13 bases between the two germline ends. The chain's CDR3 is CSVAGVPTNEQFF. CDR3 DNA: TGCAGCGTTGCAGGGGTCCCAACCAATGAGCAGTTCTTC.

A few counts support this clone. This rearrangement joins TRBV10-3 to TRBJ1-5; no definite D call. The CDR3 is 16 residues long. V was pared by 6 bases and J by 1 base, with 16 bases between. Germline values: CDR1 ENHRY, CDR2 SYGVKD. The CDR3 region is CAISREAGRSNQPQHF. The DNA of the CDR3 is TGTGCCATCAGCCGAGAGGCAGGAAGGAGCAATCAGCCCCAGCATTTT.

The CDR3 loop reads CASSLQLVEETQYF. The CDR3 bases are TGCGCCAGCAGCTTGCAACTAGTCGAAGAGACCCAGTACTTC. The chain uses TRBV5-1 and TRBJ2-5, with D tentatively TRBD2 (5 bases). CDR3 length equals 14 residues. Germline V gene data show CDR1 as SGHRS and CDR2 as YFSETQ. Trimming removed 1 base from V and 3 bases from J, with 10 bases in between.

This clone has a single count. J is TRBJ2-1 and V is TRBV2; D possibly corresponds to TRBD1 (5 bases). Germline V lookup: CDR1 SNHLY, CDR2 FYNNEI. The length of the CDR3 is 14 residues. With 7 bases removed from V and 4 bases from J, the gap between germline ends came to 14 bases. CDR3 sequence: CASKGWQTYNEQFF. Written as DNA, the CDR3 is TGTGCCAGCAAGGGGTGGCAAACTTACAATGAGCAGTTCTTC.

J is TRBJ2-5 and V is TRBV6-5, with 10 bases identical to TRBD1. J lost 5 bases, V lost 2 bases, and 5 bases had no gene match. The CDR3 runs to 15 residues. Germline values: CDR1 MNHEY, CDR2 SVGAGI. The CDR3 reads CASSYDRGLWETQYF. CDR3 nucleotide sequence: TGTGCCAGCAGTTACGACAGGGGGCTCTGGGAGACCCAGTACTTC.

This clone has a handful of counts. The CDR3 region has the DNA TGTGCCAGCAGCTTTGTAGGAGGCCTAGCTAACTATGGCTACACCTTC. Residues: CASSFVGGLANYGYTF. This chain joins TRBV12-1 and TRBJ1-2. TRBV12-1 is assigned pseudogene status. This CDR3 spans 16 amino acids.

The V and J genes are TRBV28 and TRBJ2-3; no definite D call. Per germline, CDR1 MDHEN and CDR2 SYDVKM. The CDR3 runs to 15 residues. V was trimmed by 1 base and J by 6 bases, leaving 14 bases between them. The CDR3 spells CASSLSSPSVDTQYF. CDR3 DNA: TGTGCCAGCAGTTTATCATCTCCTAGTGTGGATACGCAGTATTTT.

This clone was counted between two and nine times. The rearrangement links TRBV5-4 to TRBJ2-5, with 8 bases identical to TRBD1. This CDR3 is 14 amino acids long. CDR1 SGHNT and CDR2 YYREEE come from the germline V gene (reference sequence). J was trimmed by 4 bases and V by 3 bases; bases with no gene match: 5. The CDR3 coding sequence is TGTGCCAGCAGCTCCCAACAGGGGGTAGAGACCCAGTACTTC. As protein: CASSSQQGVETQYF.

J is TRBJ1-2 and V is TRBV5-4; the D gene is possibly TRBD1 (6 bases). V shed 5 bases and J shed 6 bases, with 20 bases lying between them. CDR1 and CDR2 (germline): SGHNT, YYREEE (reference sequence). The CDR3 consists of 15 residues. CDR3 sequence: CASRPPDRDQHGYTF. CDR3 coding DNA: TGTGCCAGCAGACCCCCGGACAGAGACCAACATGGCTACACCTTC.

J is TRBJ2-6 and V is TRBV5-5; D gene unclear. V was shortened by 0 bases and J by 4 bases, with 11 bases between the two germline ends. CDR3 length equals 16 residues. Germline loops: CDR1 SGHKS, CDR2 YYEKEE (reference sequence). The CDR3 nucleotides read TGTGCCAGCAGCTTGGAACCGGGCCGCGGGGCCAACGTCCTGACTTTC. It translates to CASSLEPGRGANVLTF.

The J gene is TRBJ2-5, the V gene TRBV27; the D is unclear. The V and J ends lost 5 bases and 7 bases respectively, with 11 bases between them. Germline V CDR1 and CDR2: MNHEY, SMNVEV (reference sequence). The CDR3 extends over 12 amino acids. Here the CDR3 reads CASSPPHGTQYF. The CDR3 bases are TGTGCCAGCAGTCCCCCGCACGGGACCCAGTACTTC.

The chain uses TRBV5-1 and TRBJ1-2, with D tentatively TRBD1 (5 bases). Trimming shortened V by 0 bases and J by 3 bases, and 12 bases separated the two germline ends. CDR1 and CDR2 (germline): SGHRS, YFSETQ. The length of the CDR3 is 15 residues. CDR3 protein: CASSLVRVQDYGYTF. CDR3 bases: TGCGCCAGCAGCTTGGTTCGAGTACAGGACTATGGCTACACCTTC.

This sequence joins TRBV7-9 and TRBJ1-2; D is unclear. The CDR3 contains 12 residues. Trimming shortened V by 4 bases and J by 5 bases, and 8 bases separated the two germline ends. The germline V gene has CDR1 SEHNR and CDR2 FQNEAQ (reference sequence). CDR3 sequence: CASSSDTYGYTF. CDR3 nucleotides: TGTGCCAGCAGCTCCGACACTTATGGCTACACCTTC.